This T cell receptor (beta chain) was observed in a study of blood T cells in healthy people across ages. Primed by a sample-barcoded 5' primer and a J-beta primer mix, a second PCR proceeded for about 7 to 11 cycles. TCRdb re-called the 5' RACE reads through MiXCR, storing one row per CDR3 protein. This table has about 810,000 distinct CDR3 sequences, under 40% appearing once. Trimming took 3 bases from V and 1 from J; bases not matched to a gene: 8. Germline values: CDR1 SGHDN, CDR2 FVKESK. The CDR3 runs to 17 residues. This receptor was obtained from a man in his late teens or twenties in good health. The chain recombines TRBV14 with TRBJ2-1; TRBD1 aligns across 8 bases. The sequenced sample was blood. DNA of the CDR3: TGTGCCAGCAGCCACTATATAGACAGGGGATCCTACAATGAGCAGTTCTTC. Translation: CASSHYIDRGSYNEQFF.